Listed below are T cell receptor beta chains from one sample, sequenced in a study of cytomegalovirus exposure and HLA in healthy donors. Clones were read by immunoSEQ multiplex PCR, and TCRdb kept only the in-frame ones, dropping some. This table holds about 240,000 clones, roughly 81% found once. The sequencing input was PBMCs. These receptors all come from a girl aged 2-10 years in good health and CMV-seronegative. Both conserved end residues are part of each CDR3. A D gene is named only where the DNA matches it firmly. The size entry is marked missing in some rows and otherwise reads once, few, many or a size class.

V,size,D,J,CDR3,DNA
TRBV12-5,.,TRBD1,TRBJ2-3,CASGPDRADTQYF,TGTGCTAGTGGTCCGGACAGGGCAGATACGCAGTATTTT
TRBV5-1,.,.,TRBJ2-4,CASSRGTDIQYF,TGCGCCAGCAGCCGGGGGACTGACATTCAGTACTTC
TRBV9,.,TRBD1,TRBJ1-4,CASSPRTGVETNEKLFF,TGTGCCAGCAGCCCTCGGACAGGGGTGGAAACTAATGAAAAACTGTTTTTT
TRBV7-9,once,TRBD2,TRBJ2-3,CASSWRGLAGVYTDTQYF,TGTGCCAGCAGCTGGAGGGGACTAGCGGGGGTTTACACAGATACGCAGTATTTT
TRBV5-5,.,.,TRBJ2-2,CASSSQNTGELFF,TGTGCCAGCAGCTCACAGAACACCGGGGAGCTGTTTTTT
TRBV19,.,.,TRBJ2-1,CASSPPGLVYNEQFF,TGTGCCAGTAGTCCCCCGGGACTGGTCTACAATGAGCAGTTCTTC
TRBV2,.,TRBD1,TRBJ2-7,CASSDRTGAYEQYF,TGTGCCAGCAGCGATCGGACAGGAGCCTACGAGCAGTACTTC
TRBV18,.,.,TRBJ1-3,CASSPGVGNTIYF,TGTGCCAGCTCACCCGGGGTCGGAAACACCATATATTTT
TRBV5-4,.,TRBD1,TRBJ2-7,CASSLVGGGQYF,TGTGCCAGCAGCTTAGTAGGGGGCGGGCAGTACTTC
TRBV2,.,TRBD2,TRBJ2-7,CASTRGTSGSYEQYF,TGTGCCAGCACCAGGGGGACTAGCGGGAGCTACGAGCAGTACTTC
TRBV5-6,.,TRBD2,TRBJ2-4,CASSRQDRLAGRNIQYF,TGTGCCAGCAGCCGCCAAGACAGACTAGCGGGAAGAAACATTCAGTACTTC
TRBV5-1,.,TRBD1,TRBJ2-2,CASSPAGGSGELFF,TGCGCCAGCAGCCCAGCAGGGGGTTCCGGGGAGCTGTTTTTT
TRBV10-2,.,.,TRBJ1-1,CANSESGPGTEAFF,TGCGCCAACAGTGAGTCGGGGCCGGGCACTGAAGCTTTCTTT
TRBV5-4,.,.,TRBJ2-5,CASSRGQGSETQYF,TGTGCCAGCAGCCGCGGCCAGGGGTCGGAGACCCAGTACTTC
TRBV6-1,.,.,TRBJ2-2,CASSVSAESGELFF,TGTGCCAGCAGTGTTAGTGCGGAATCCGGGGAGCTGTTTTTT
TRBV9,.,.,TRBJ2-7,CASSLNNRAPPYEQYF,TGTGCCAGCAGCCTAAACAACAGGGCTCCCCCCTACGAGCAGTACTTC
TRBV5-4,.,.,TRBJ2-3,CASSLTRGTDTQYF,TGTGCCAGCAGCTTAACTAGGGGGACAGATACGCAGTATTTT
TRBV20-1,.,.,TRBJ2-2,CSAEGVGKLFF,TGCAGTGCTGAGGGGGTCGGGAAGCTGTTTTTT
TRBV6-5,.,TRBD2,TRBJ2-7,CASSYKLAETYEQYF,TGTGCCAGCAGTTACAAACTAGCGGAGACCTACGAGCAGTACTTC
TRBV7-7,.,TRBD2,TRBJ2-3,CASSPGRATDTQYF,TGTGCCAGCAGCCCCGGGAGGGCAACAGATACGCAGTATTTT
TRBV7-2,.,TRBD2,TRBJ2-1,CASSYTSGAYNEQFF,TGTGCCAGCAGCTACACTAGCGGGGCCTACAATGAGCAGTTCTTC
TRBV15,.,.,TRBJ2-1,CATSRGERTSKSKEQFF,TGTGCCACCAGCAGAGGGGAGCGGACTTCTAAAAGTAAGGAGCAGTTCTTC
TRBV10-3,.,TRBD1,TRBJ1-3,CAISESGQGASGNTIYF,TGTGCCATCAGTGAGTCGGGACAGGGGGCGTCTGGAAACACCATATATTTT
TRBV7-9,.,TRBD1,TRBJ1-3,CASSHPPGTGVLGNTIYF,TGTGCCAGCAGTCATCCTCCCGGGACAGGGGTTCTCGGAAACACCATATATTTT
TRBV15,once,.,TRBJ1-6,CATSRKAGVGASNSPLHF,TGTGCCACCAGCCGTAAGGCTGGTGTGGGCGCTTCTAATTCACCCCTCCACTTT
TRBV5-4,once,TRBD2,TRBJ2-7,CASSLGGGSEYEQYF,TGTGCCAGCAGCTTGGGTGGCGGGAGCGAGTACGAGCAGTACTTC
TRBV7-8,few,TRBD1,TRBJ2-2,CASSSQGVDTGELFF,TGTGCCAGCAGCTCCCAGGGGGTCGACACCGGGGAGCTGTTTTTT
TRBV19,.,.,TRBJ2-1,CASSVKGEVNEQFF,TGTGCCAGTTCCGTCAAGGGAGAGGTGAATGAGCAGTTCTTC
TRBV27,.,TRBD1,TRBJ1-2,CATWQGALNGYTF,TGTGCCACATGGCAGGGGGCCTTGAATGGCTACACCTTC
TRBV27,.,.,TRBJ2-2,CASRRAWGGLGGNTGELFF,TGTGCCAGCAGACGAGCCTGGGGGGGGCTAGGGGGAAACACCGGGGAGCTGTTTTTT
TRBV6-1,.,.,TRBJ1-1,CASSELAGSLNTEAFF,TGTGCCAGCAGTGAATTGGCGGGGTCGCTGAACACTGAAGCTTTCTTT
TRBV27,.,TRBD2,TRBJ2-7,CASTPLGTSSYEQYF,TGTGCCAGCACCCCGTTAGGGACTAGCTCCTACGAGCAGTACTTC
TRBV6-4,.,.,TRBJ1-2,CASSDSSGGLAYGYTF,TGTGCCAGCAGTGACTCGTCGGGGGGATTAGCCTATGGCTACACCTTC
TRBV5-4,.,TRBD1,TRBJ1-2,CASSVYRGEGYTF,TGTGCCAGCAGCGTATACAGGGGGGAGGGCTACACCTTC
TRBV15,.,.,TRBJ2-1,CATSRDNLGEARHEQFF,TGTGCCACCAGCAGAGATAATTTGGGGGAGGCCCGTCATGAGCAGTTCTTC
TRBV6-5,.,.,TRBJ2-4,CASSSRGSKNIQYF,TGTGCCAGCAGTTCGCGGGGTTCCAAAAACATTCAGTACTTC
TRBV29-1,.,TRBD1,TRBJ2-1,CSGGQVSYNEQFF,TGCAGCGGCGGACAGGTCTCCTACAATGAGCAGTTCTTC
TRBV5-1,.,TRBD1,TRBJ2-1,CASSTGTGGHNEQFF,TGCGCCAGCAGCACCGGGACAGGGGGCCACAATGAGCAGTTCTTC
TRBV5-1,.,TRBD1,TRBJ2-5,CASSLDGTGGQETQYF,TGCGCCAGCAGCTTGGACGGGACAGGGGGCCAAGAGACCCAGTACTTC
TRBV19,.,TRBD1,TRBJ1-4,CASSTDRGGEKLFF,TGTGCCAGTAGTACCGACAGGGGCGGTGAAAAACTGTTTTTT
TRBV6-1,.,.,TRBJ1-5,CASSPKTGSNQPQHF,TGTGCCAGCAGTCCCAAGACGGGTAGCAATCAGCCCCAGCATTTT
TRBV25-1,.,TRBD2,TRBJ2-7,CASSPPSSGLPYEQYF,TGTGCCAGCAGTCCCCCTTCTAGCGGACTCCCCTACGAGCAGTACTTC
TRBV11-1,once,TRBD1,TRBJ1-5,CARGQAEYSNQPQHF,TGTGCCAGGGGACAGGCCGAATATAGCAATCAGCCCCAGCATTTT
TRBV4-1,.,TRBD2,TRBJ2-3,CASSHSPGLAGQDTQYF,TGCGCCAGCAGCCACTCTCCGGGACTAGCGGGACAAGATACGCAGTATTTT
TRBV25-1,few,TRBD2,TRBJ2-5,CASSESAGAETQYF,TGTGCCAGCAGTGAGTCGGCGGGAGCAGAGACCCAGTACTTC
TRBV4-1,few,TRBD1,TRBJ1-5,CASSYRQGANSNQPQHF,TGCGCCAGCAGCTACCGACAGGGGGCAAATAGCAATCAGCCCCAGCATTTT
TRBV14,.,.,TRBJ1-6,CASSQAARYNSPLHF,TGTGCCAGCAGCCAAGCAGCCAGGTATAATTCACCCCTCCACTTT
TRBV10-3,.,.,TRBJ2-1,CATANLEFF,TGTGCCACCGCCAACCTAGAGTTCTTC
TRBV5-1,once,.,TRBJ2-7,CASSLGTVVSYEQYF,TGCGCCAGCAGCTTGGGGACAGTCGTCTCCTACGAGCAGTACTTC
TRBV5-3,.,TRBD1,TRBJ2-7,CARKILRDRAMEQYF,TGTGCCAGAAAAATCTTACGGGACAGGGCGATGGAGCAGTACTTC
TRBV21-1,few,.,TRBJ2-5,CASSRGTSGVLQETQYF,TGTGCCAGCAGCAGAGGGACTAGCGGGGTACTCCAAGAGACCCAGTACTTC
TRBV11-2,once,TRBD1,TRBJ2-1,CASSLTGSHNEQFF,TGTGCCAGCAGCTTGACAGGGTCCCACAATGAGCAGTTCTTC
TRBV7-9,.,.,TRBJ2-3,CSSSLGRSASTDTQYF,TGTTCCAGCAGCTTGGGTCGGAGTGCTAGCACAGATACGCAGTATTTT
TRBV6-1,.,.,TRBJ1-4,CASGLRAGEKLFF,TGTGCCAGTGGCCTGCGCGCGGGTGAAAAACTGTTTTTT
TRBV10-3,.,TRBD1,TRBJ1-1,CAISLQGVGMTEAFF,TGTGCCATCAGCCTACAGGGGGTAGGGATGACTGAAGCTTTCTTT
TRBV29-1,few,TRBD1,TRBJ1-1,CSVERGLAFF,TGCAGCGTTGAGAGGGGGCTAGCTTTCTTT
TRBV7-3,.,.,TRBJ2-7,CASSPSEGGTPYEQYF,TGTGCCAGCAGCCCCTCGGAGGGAGGCACCCCCTACGAGCAGTACTTC
TRBV5-5,.,.,TRBJ2-7,CASRHAGTPNYEQYF,TGTGCCAGCAGGCACGCCGGGACACCTAACTACGAGCAGTACTTC
TRBV10-3,once,TRBD1,TRBJ1-4,CAIGDRGGTNEKLFF,TGTGCCATCGGGGACAGGGGAGGCACTAATGAAAAACTGTTTTTT